Each of the 5 T cell receptor beta chains below was sequenced from the same sample in a study of Graves' ophthalmopathy and Graves' hyperthyroidism. CDR3 regions of TCR beta were amplified from RNA transcripts. The first-round RT-PCR employed HTBI primers together with the Qiagen OneStep RT-PCR kit. A multiplex PCR was then performed as the second round. TCRdb re-derived calls from the multiplex PCR reads in MiXCR, one entry per CDR3 protein. Here the sample spans around 400,000 distinct CDR3 sequences, roughly 18% being singletons. The sequenced material came from peripheral blood. Source of these receptors: a woman aged 18-29 years with Graves' ophthalmopathy.

V and J are TRBV10-3 and TRBJ1-1; 7 bases are shared with TRBD1. The CDR3 runs 15 residues. Unmatched junction bases numbered 10, after V lost 3 bases and J lost 6 bases. CDR1 is ENHRY and CDR2 is SYGVKD in the germline V gene. CDR3 DNA: TGTGCCATCAGTGAATCCCAAGGGGGCGACGCTGAAGCTTTCTTT. It translates to CAISESQGGDAEAFF.

At least ten counts were recorded for this clonotype. The V and J genes are TRBV10-3 and TRBJ1-5; the D is unclear. The CDR3 extends over 12 amino acids. Per the germline V gene, CDR1 is ENHRY and CDR2 is SYGVKD. V was pared by 10 bases and J by 4 bases, with 11 bases between. The CDR3 loop reads CASGRQNQPQHF. The DNA of the CDR3 is TGTGCCAGCGGGAGACAAAATCAGCCCCAGCATTTT.

The sample holds many counts of this clonotype. The chain carries TRBV2 and TRBJ2-2; TRBD2 matches at 11 bases. Per the germline V gene, CDR1 is SNHLY and CDR2 is FYNNEI. The CDR3 spans 17 residues. Germline trimming cut 5 bases from V and 7 bases from J; bases unmatched to any gene: 12. The CDR3 loop reads CASSSGLAGVGRGELFF. The CDR3 DNA sequence: TGTGCCAGCAGTTCCGGACTAGCGGGCGTCGGGCGCGGGGAGCTGTTTTTT.

This clonotype has ten or more counts. The chain links TRBV6-2 or TRBV6-3 to TRBJ2-7, with D unresolved. CDR1 is MNHEY and CDR2 is SVGEGT in the germline V gene. The CDR3 has 11 residues. Trimming removed 4 bases at V and 7 bases at J, with 8 bases between. The CDR3 DNA reads TGTGCCAGCAGTTTTCGAGTGGAGCAGTACTTC. As protein: CASSFRVEQYF.

This clonotype was recorded many times. The rearrangement joins TRBV28 to TRBJ2-7; 7 bases line up with TRBD1. This CDR3 region has 15 residues. CDR1 and CDR2 from the germline V gene are MDHEN and SYDVKM. J lost 1 base, V lost 5 bases, and 8 bases had no gene match. Here the CDR3 reads CASSRTPTGSYEQYF. The CDR3 nucleotides read TGTGCCAGCAGTCGAACCCCGACAGGGTCCTACGAGCAGTACTTC.